This T cell receptor (beta chain) was captured in a study of vaccination and CD4 T cells after COVID-19. Oncomine TCR Beta short-read sequencing was applied to DNA from cultured CD4+ T cells. A single record per CDR3 protein comes from TCRdb applying MiXCR to the PCR reads. The sample contains thousands of distinct CDR3 sequences, under 60% of which appear only once. Indicated treatment: roughly ten-day PBMC culture with coronavirus spike peptide pools or control peptides (ViraFEST assay). CD4+ T cells of the unexposed donor were collected before the COVID-19 pandemic (2011-2018). Germline loops: CDR1 WSHSY, CDR2 SAAADI. The CDR3 is made up of 16 amino acids. V shed 5 bases and J shed 9 bases, with 20 bases lying between them. Note on this clonotype: Its cognate antigen is unknown.

V usage is TRBV10-2 and J usage is TRBJ1-6; no definite D call. The specimen was CD4+ T cells from blood, cultured in vitro. This TCR was sampled from a human donor in good health. The chain's CDR3 is CASSPPPTAWGSPLHF. CDR3 DNA sequence: TGCGCCAGCAGTCCTCCTCCGACGGCCTGGGGTTCACCCCTCCACTTT.